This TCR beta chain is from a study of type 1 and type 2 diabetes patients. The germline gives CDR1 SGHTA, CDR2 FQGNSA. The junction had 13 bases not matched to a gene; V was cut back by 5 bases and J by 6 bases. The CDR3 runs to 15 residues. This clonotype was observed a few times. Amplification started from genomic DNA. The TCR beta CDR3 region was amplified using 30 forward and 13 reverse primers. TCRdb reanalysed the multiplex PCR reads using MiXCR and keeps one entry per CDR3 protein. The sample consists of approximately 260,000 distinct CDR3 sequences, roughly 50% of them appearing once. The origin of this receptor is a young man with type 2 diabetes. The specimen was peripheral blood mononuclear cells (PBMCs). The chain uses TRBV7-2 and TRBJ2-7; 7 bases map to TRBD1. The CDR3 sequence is CASSAYGQASREQYF. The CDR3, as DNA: TGTGCCAGCAGCGCCTACGGACAGGCCAGTCGCGAGCAGTACTTC.